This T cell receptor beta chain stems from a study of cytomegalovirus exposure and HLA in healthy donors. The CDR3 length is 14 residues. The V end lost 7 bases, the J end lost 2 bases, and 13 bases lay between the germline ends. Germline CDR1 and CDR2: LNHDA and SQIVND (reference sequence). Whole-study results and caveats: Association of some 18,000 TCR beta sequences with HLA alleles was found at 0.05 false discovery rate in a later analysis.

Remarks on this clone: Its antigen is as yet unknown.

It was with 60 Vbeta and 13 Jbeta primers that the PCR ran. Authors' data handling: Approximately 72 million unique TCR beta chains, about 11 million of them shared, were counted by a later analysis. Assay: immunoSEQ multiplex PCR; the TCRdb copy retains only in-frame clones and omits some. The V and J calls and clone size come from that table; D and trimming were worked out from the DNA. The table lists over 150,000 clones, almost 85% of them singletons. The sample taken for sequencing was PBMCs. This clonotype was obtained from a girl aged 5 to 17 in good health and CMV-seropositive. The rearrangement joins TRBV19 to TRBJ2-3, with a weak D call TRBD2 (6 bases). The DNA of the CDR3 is TGTGCCAGTAACCGGGGGACCCTCACAGATACGCAGTATTTT. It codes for CASNRGTLTDTQYF.